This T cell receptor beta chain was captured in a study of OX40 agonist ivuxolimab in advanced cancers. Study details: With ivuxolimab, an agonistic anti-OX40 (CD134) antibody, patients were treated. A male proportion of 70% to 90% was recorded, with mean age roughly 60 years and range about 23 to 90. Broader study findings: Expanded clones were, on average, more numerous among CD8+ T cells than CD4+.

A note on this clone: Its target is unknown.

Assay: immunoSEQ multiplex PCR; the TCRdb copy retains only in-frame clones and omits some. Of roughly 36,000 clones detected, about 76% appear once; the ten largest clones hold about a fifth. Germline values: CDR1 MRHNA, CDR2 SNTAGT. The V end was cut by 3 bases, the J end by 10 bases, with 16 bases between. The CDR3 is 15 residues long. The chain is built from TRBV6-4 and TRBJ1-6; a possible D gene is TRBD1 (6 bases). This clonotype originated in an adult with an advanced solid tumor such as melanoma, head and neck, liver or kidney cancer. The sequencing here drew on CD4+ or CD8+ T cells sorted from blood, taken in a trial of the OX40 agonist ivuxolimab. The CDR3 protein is CASSEGDRPLSPLHF. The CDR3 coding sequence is TGTGCCAGCAGTGAAGGAGACAGGCCTCTATCACCCCTCCACTTT.